One sample yielded the 30 T cell receptor beta chains listed below, sequenced in a study of OX40 agonist ivuxolimab in advanced cancers. Some clones are missing from TCRdb's copy, which holds only in-frame ones; the method was immunoSEQ multiplex PCR. The data hold around 92,000 clones, with around 94% observed a single time. Source: CD4+ or CD8+ T cells sorted from blood, taken in a trial of the OX40 agonist ivuxolimab. The source of these receptors is an adult with an advanced solid tumor such as melanoma, head and neck, liver or kidney cancer.

V usage is TRBV21-1 and J usage is TRBJ2-2; the table's D call TRBD1 went unverified against the DNA. TRBV21-1 is classified as a pseudogene. This CDR3 is built from 18 residues. As DNA, the CDR3 is TGTGCCAGCAGCAAAGGTAGTACAGGGATCTCGTTAACCGGGGAGCTGTTTTTT. It codes for CASSKGSTGISLTGELFF.

In nucleotides, the CDR3 is TGTGCCAGCAGCTTGCACGATGAGCAGTTCTTC. Protein: CASSLHDEQFF. The chain employs TRBV5-4 and TRBJ2-1; D gene ambiguous. The CDR3 extends over 11 amino acids. Trimming left V 1 base short and J 8 bases short, with 4 bases between. Germline CDR1 is SGHNT and CDR2 is YYREEE (reference sequence). Full variable domain (remainder filled in from reference TRBV5-4 and TRBJ2-1): ETGVTQSPTHLIKTRGQQVTLRCSSQSGHNTVSWYQQALGQGPQFIFQYYREEENGRGNFPPRFSGLQFPNYSSELNVNALELDDSALYLCASSLHDEQFFGPGTRLTVL.

The gene calls are TRBV5-5 and TRBJ1-5; D not certain. CDR3 length equals 15 residues. Germline CDR1 reads SGHKS; CDR2 reads YYEKEE (reference sequence). The V end lost 0 bases, the J end lost 7 bases, and 14 bases lay between the germline ends. The CDR3 DNA reads as TGTGCCAGCAGCTTGGGACTGGGGAACGGCCAGCCCCAGCATTTT. Its translation is CASSLGLGNGQPQHF.

The chain combines TRBV28 with TRBJ2-7; perhaps TRBD1 as D (5 bases). CDR1 MDHEN and CDR2 SYDVKM come from the germline V gene. V was trimmed by 4 bases and J by 3 bases, leaving 10 bases between them. The CDR3 loop spans 13 amino acids. CDR3 bases: TGTGCCAGCAGTTCGCGACAGATCTACGAGCAGTACTTC. This translates into CASSSRQIYEQYF. Drawing the rest from reference TRBV28 and TRBJ2-7, the complete variable domain is DVKVTQSSRYLVKRTGEKVFLECVQDMDHENMFWYRQDPGLGLRLIYFSYDVKMKEKGDIPEGYSVSREKKERFSLILESASTNQTSMYLCASSSRQIYEQYFGPGTRLTVT.

V is TRBV2 and J is TRBJ1-5, with D possibly matching TRBD1 (5 bases). This CDR3 spans 14 amino acids. Germline V CDR1 and CDR2: SNHLY, FYNNEI. Trimming shortened V by 1 base and J by 4 bases, and 8 bases separated the two germline ends. In nucleotides, the CDR3 is TGTGCCAGCAGTGAAGTGACAGCTAATCAGCCCCAGCATTTT. Encoded protein: CASSEVTANQPQHF.

The rearrangement joins TRBV6-6 to TRBJ2-1; TRBD1 aligns across 9 bases. The germline CDR1 and CDR2 sequences are MNHNY and SVGAGI (reference sequence). The CDR3 has 15 residues. V lost 6 bases to trimming and J lost 8 bases; unmatched junction nucleotides: 11. CDR3 in amino acids: CASRMGQGYLDEQFF. Written as DNA, the CDR3 is TGTGCCAGCAGAATGGGACAGGGCTACTTGGATGAGCAGTTCTTC.

The V gene is TRBV4-3, the J gene TRBJ1-4; D possibly corresponds to TRBD1 (6 bases). Germline V CDR1 and CDR2: LGHNA, YSLEER. V was trimmed by 0 bases and J by 0 bases, leaving 14 bases between them. This CDR3 comprises 18 residues. The CDR3 DNA reads TGCGCCAGCAGCCAAGATCAGGGGAGGGGTGCAACTAATGAAAAACTGTTTTTT. It codes for CASSQDQGRGATNEKLFF.

The CDR3, as DNA: TGTGCCAGCAGCTTAGTAACGAAGGGGCCCAATGAGCAGTTCTTC. Protein sequence: CASSLVTKGPNEQFF. The chain uses TRBV7-9 and TRBJ2-1; tentatively, D is TRBD1 (5 bases). Germline CDR1 and CDR2: SEHNR and FQNEAQ (reference sequence). The length of the CDR3 is 15 residues. V lost 1 base and J lost 6, with 13 bases in between.

This chain joins TRBV30 and TRBJ1-5, with D perhaps TRBD1 (5 bases). V lost 3 bases to trimming and J lost 2 bases, with 20 bases between them. From germline, CDR1 is GTSNPN and CDR2 SVGIG (reference sequence). The CDR3 has 17 amino acids. The CDR3 here is CAWSPGRGRRGNQPQHF. The CDR3 coding sequence is TGTGCCTGGAGCCCAGGGAGAGGGAGAAGGGGCAATCAGCCCCAGCATTTT.

The rearrangement joins TRBV6-1 to TRBJ1-5; no definite D call. This CDR3 is 16 amino acids long. V was cut by 2 bases and J by 0 bases, with 11 bases left in between. The germline CDR1 and CDR2 sequences are MNHNS and SASEGT. The CDR3 spells CASSEYPGYSNQPQHF. The CDR3 DNA sequence: TGTGCCAGCAGTGAATATCCCGGATATAGCAATCAGCCCCAGCATTTT.

This sequence joins TRBV28 and TRBJ1-6; no clear D gene. V lost 4 bases, J lost 7 bases, and 8 bases lay in between. Per the germline V gene, CDR1 is MDHEN and CDR2 is SYDVKM. This CDR3 has 13 residues. The CDR3 nucleotides are TGTGCCAGCAGTTCCCGGGCAAATTCACCCCTCCACTTT. Its translation is CASSSRANSPLHF.

V usage is TRBV28 and J usage is TRBJ2-1; maybe TRBD1 (5 bases). Germline-derived CDR1 and CDR2 are MDHEN and SYDVKM. The CDR3 length is 15 residues. Trimming left V 8 bases short and J 3 bases short, with 17 bases between. The CDR3 loop is CASPRAGLGYNEQFF. The CDR3 DNA reads as TGTGCCAGCCCCAGGGCAGGGTTGGGCTACAATGAGCAGTTCTTC. Variable domain in full (rest from reference TRBV28 and TRBJ2-1): DVKVTQSSRYLVKRTGEKVFLECVQDMDHENMFWYRQDPGLGLRLIYFSYDVKMKEKGDIPEGYSVSREKKERFSLILESASTNQTSMYLCASPRAGLGYNEQFFGPGTRLTVL.

The chain recombines TRBV9 with TRBJ1-3; D may be TRBD1 (6 bases). Trimming removed 0 bases at V and 3 bases at J, with 13 bases between. Germline V gene lookup returns CDR1 SGDLS and CDR2 YYNGEE. This CDR3 spans 16 amino acids. CDR3 amino acids: CASSVGGGWLGNTIYF. The CDR3 DNA reads as TGTGCCAGCAGCGTAGGAGGGGGTTGGCTTGGAAACACCATATATTTT. The full variable domain, with the rest looked up from reference TRBV9 and TRBJ1-3, is DSGVTQTPKHLITATGQRVTLRCSPRSGDLSVYWYQQSLDQGLQFLIQYYNGEERAKGNILERFSAQQFPDLHSELNLSSLELGDSALYFCASSVGGGWLGNTIYFGEGSWLTVV.

The gene calls are TRBV5-6 and TRBJ2-1, with D uncertain. The CDR3 has 13 amino acids. With 1 base removed from V and 5 bases from J, the gap between germline ends came to 7 bases. Germline-derived CDR1 and CDR2 are SGHDT and YYEEEE. The CDR3 region has the DNA TGTGCCAGCAGCTTGAAAGTCCACAATGAGCAGTTCTTC. The encoded protein is CASSLKVHNEQFF.

V gene TRBV4-3 combines with J gene TRBJ2-1, with 12 bases that match TRBD2. CDR3 length: 17 amino acids. The germline V gene encodes CDR1 LGHNA and CDR2 YSLEER. With 1 base clipped from V and 6 bases from J, the junction kept 7 bases outside the gene matches. CDR3 protein: CASSQGPSGGVSNEQFF. CDR3 in DNA: TGCGCCAGCAGCCAAGGTCCTAGCGGGGGGGTATCCAATGAGCAGTTCTTC.

The sample holds one count of this clone. V and J are TRBV7-8 and TRBJ2-2; perhaps TRBD1 as D (6 bases). With 5 bases removed from V and 6 bases from J, the gap between germline ends came to 16 bases. This CDR3 has 15 residues. Germline CDR1 reads SGHVS; CDR2 reads FQNEAQ. This CDR3 reads CASSLTGSTSGELFF. The CDR3 DNA reads as TGTGCCAGCAGCCTAACAGGGTCCACCTCCGGGGAGCTGTTTTTT.

V and J are TRBV11-3 and TRBJ2-3, with D perhaps matching TRBD2 (6 bases). CDR1 is SGHNT, CDR2 YENEEA, per germline. The CDR3 has 15 residues. V was trimmed by 3 bases and J by 4 bases, leaving 14 bases between them. This CDR3 reads CASSFFRGIADTQYF. CDR3 nucleotide sequence: TGTGCCAGCAGCTTTTTTCGGGGGATTGCAGATACGCAGTATTTT.

The count of this clone is one. The chain joins TRBV19 to TRBJ1-1; unclear D gene. Deletions cut 3 bases from V and 5 bases from J, with 10 bases between. The CDR3 extends over 13 amino acids. CDR1 and CDR2 (germline): LNHDA, SQIVND (reference sequence). The CDR3 bases are TGTGCCAGTAGTATTCAGGTAGAGACTGAAGCTTTCTTT. This codes for CASSIQVETEAFF.

The chain uses TRBV6-6 and TRBJ2-1, with D unclear. Germline-derived CDR1 and CDR2 are MNHNY and SVGAGI (reference sequence). The CDR3 has 16 amino acids. The germline V and J ends were trimmed by 5 bases and 0 bases, with 14 bases remaining between them. DNA of the CDR3: TGTGCCAGCAGTGGGCTGGACGCTCACTCCTACAATGAGCAGTTCTTC. As protein: CASSGLDAHSYNEQFF.

This chain joins TRBV6-5 and TRBJ1-2; D is perhaps TRBD1 (5 bases). The V and J ends lost 5 bases and 4 bases respectively, with 14 bases between them. This CDR3 is 14 amino acids long. CDR1 MNHEY and CDR2 SVGAGI come from the germline V gene. In DNA, the CDR3 is TGTGCCAGCAGTCGCGACAGCCAGATCTATGGCTACACCTTC. It codes for CASSRDSQIYGYTF.

The V call is TRBV28, the J call TRBJ2-1, with 12 positions matching TRBD2. The CDR3 is 15 residues long. V shed 6 bases, J shed 6 bases, and the junction held 6 bases outside the gene matches. CDR1 and CDR2 (germline): MDHEN, SYDVKM. CDR3 region: CASSVTSGGANEQFF. For the CDR3, the DNA is TGTGCCAGCAGCGTGACTAGCGGGGGTGCCAATGAGCAGTTCTTC.

This sequence joins TRBV5-1 and TRBJ1-1, with 11 bases lining up with TRBD1. V lost 0 bases and J lost 1; bases outside the gene matches: 2. The germline V gene has CDR1 SGHRS and CDR2 YFSETQ. The length of the CDR3 is 16 residues. CDR3 DNA: TGCGCCAGCAGCTTGGAGGGGACAGGGGGGAACACTGAAGCTTTCTTT. Its protein is CASSLEGTGGNTEAFF.

This sequence joins TRBV19 and TRBJ1-2, with a tentative D call TRBD1 (6 bases). Germline-derived CDR1 and CDR2 are LNHDA and SQIVND (reference sequence). The CDR3 covers 14 residues. Trimming removed 2 bases at V and 3 bases at J, with 10 bases between. The CDR3 is CASSIQGSYYGYTF. CDR3 DNA: TGTGCCAGTAGTATACAGGGGTCTTACTATGGCTACACCTTC.

This chain joins TRBV6-6 and TRBJ1-2; D may be TRBD1 (5 bases). The CDR3 is 11 residues long. V was shortened by 8 bases and J by 8 bases, with 12 bases between the two germline ends. Germline assignment: CDR1 MNHNY and CDR2 SVGAGI (reference sequence). The CDR3 DNA sequence: TGTGCCAGCGCCCCAGGGATAGGCTACACCTTC. Its translation: CASAPGIGYTF.

The CDR3 loop is CASSQARVSGNTIYF. The CDR3 region has the DNA TGTGCCAGCAGCCAAGCCAGGGTTAGTGGAAACACCATATATTTT. The rearrangement uses TRBV4-2 and TRBJ1-3, with a possible D match to TRBD1 (5 bases). CDR3 length: 15 amino acids. Germline loops: CDR1 LGHNA, CDR2 YNFKEQ. V lost 1 base and J lost 3, with 10 bases in between.

The J gene is TRBJ1-1, the V gene TRBV6-5, with no clear D. This CDR3 contains 13 residues. Germline values: CDR1 MNHEY, CDR2 SVGAGI. Trimming left V 2 bases short and J 1 base short, with 5 bases between. The CDR3 region is CASSYNRNTEAFF. CDR3 DNA sequence: TGTGCCAGCAGTTACAATCGGAACACTGAAGCTTTCTTT.

The chain couples TRBV19 to TRBJ2-1; 9 nucleotides agree with TRBD2. This CDR3 spans 13 amino acids. Germline CDR1 and CDR2: LNHDA and SQIVND (reference sequence). V trimming: 6 bases; J trimming: 9 bases; junction bases outside the gene matches: 6. CDR3 amino acids: CASRGLAGTEQFF. The CDR3 nucleotides read TGTGCCAGTAGAGGGCTAGCGGGAACTGAGCAGTTCTTC.

The chain couples TRBV10-3 to TRBJ2-3, with 11 bases aligning to TRBD1. This CDR3 has 15 residues. The V segment lost 6 bases and the J segment 8 bases; nucleotides outside the gene matches: 10. The germline gives CDR1 ENHRY, CDR2 SYGVKD. CDR3 nucleotides: TGTGCCATCAGCCTCCGGGACAGGGGGAGAGGTACGCAGTATTTT. Translated: CAISLRDRGRGTQYF.

The CDR3 coding sequence is TGTGCCAGCAGCGTAACCGGGGCCCCAGATACGCAGTATTTT. Its protein product is CASSVTGAPDTQYF. This rearrangement joins TRBV9 to TRBJ2-3; D possibly matches TRBD1 or TRBD2 (5 bases each). CDR1 SGDLS and CDR2 YYNGEE come from the germline V gene. The CDR3 contains 14 residues. The germline V and J ends were trimmed by 1 base and 4 bases, with 10 bases remaining between them.

The chain links TRBV30 to TRBJ2-1; the match to TRBD2 covers 7 bases. The germline V gene encodes CDR1 GTSNPN and CDR2 SVGIG (reference sequence). This CDR3 contains 14 residues. V gave up 5 bases and J gave up 1 base; unmatched junction bases: 5. The CDR3 coding sequence is TGTGCCTGGTATGCGGGGGAATCCTACAATGAGCAGTTCTTC. Translated, it gives CAWYAGESYNEQFF.